This T cell receptor beta chain comes out of a study of identifying expanded T cells in peripheral blood. Findings of the study overall: Approximately 1.1 clones differed between technical replicates, versus around 16 and 19 over time. Clone count variance between roughly two-week samples rose with total template count.

This clone was seen a handful of times. The target antigen is unknown. The length of the CDR3 is 14 residues. V lost 4 bases to trimming and J lost 2 bases, with 12 bases between them. The germline V gene encodes CDR1 SGHRS and CDR2 YFSETQ. The method was immunoSEQ multiplex PCR; TCRdb's version includes in-frame clones alone and lacks a portion of them. The repertoire holds over 65,000 clones, with around 90% as singletons. Collection occurred without any documented infections or immune events in donors. This receptor was taken from a person aged 18-70 years in good health. Sequencing was carried out using blood. This chain uses TRBV5-1 with TRBJ2-5, with a weak D call TRBD1 (6 bases). CDR3 nucleotides: TGCGCCAGCAGCACCACAGGGACGCAAGAGACCCAGTACTTC. It encodes CASSTTGTQETQYF.